A single sample is the source of the 10 T cell receptor beta chains below, sequenced in a study of human T cells and chemical hapten exposure. One entry per CDR3 protein, called by TCRdb with MiXCR from the RACE reads. This table holds 300,000 to 350,000 distinct CDR3 sequences, around 7% found once. Stated time point: patch test 1, 2 weeks after DPC sensitization. Treatment: therapeutic diphenylcyclopropenone sensitization with weekly scalp DPC. The input for sequencing was whole blood, taken in connection with sensitization to the hapten diphenylcyclopropenone (DPC). Source of these receptors: a woman younger than 35 with alopecia areata. Some clones in this sample may be carry-over from other donors' samples.

This clonotype occurred a few times. V and J are TRBV10-3 and TRBJ1-1, with D tentatively TRBD1 (6 bases). The CDR3 runs to 14 residues. In germline, CDR1 is ENHRY, CDR2 SYGVKD. Trimming took off 4 bases at V and 3 bases at J, with 12 bases between the two ends. The CDR3 protein is CAISGVGGDTEAFF. The DNA for the CDR3 is TGTGCCATCAGTGGTGTAGGGGGGGACACTGAAGCTTTCTTT.

The rearrangement uses TRBV7-2 and TRBJ2-3; D not certain. The germline gives CDR1 SGHTA, CDR2 FQGNSA. This CDR3 contains 13 residues. With 3 bases removed from V and 0 bases from J, the gap between germline ends came to 4 bases. Here the CDR3 reads CASSFSSTDTQYF. In DNA, the CDR3 is TGTGCCAGCAGCTTCTCTAGCACAGATACGCAGTATTTT.

V gene TRBV7-9 combines with J gene TRBJ1-1, with TRBD1 matching over 7 bases. This CDR3 comprises 14 residues. J lost 1 base, V lost 6 bases, and 5 bases had no gene match. Looked up from germline, CDR1 is SEHNR and CDR2 is FQNEAQ (reference sequence). CDR3 region: CASRAGTENTEAFF. The CDR3 DNA reads as TGTGCCAGCAGAGCGGGGACAGAGAACACTGAAGCTTTCTTT.

This clonotype was seen more than once but under ten times. The gene calls are TRBV6-5 and TRBJ1-1, with D possibly matching TRBD1 (6 bases). Germline V gene lookup returns CDR1 MNHEY and CDR2 SVGAGI. The V end was cut by 4 bases, the J end by 4 bases, with 13 bases between. This CDR3 has 14 amino acids. The CDR3 protein is CASSSGGSSTEAFF. The CDR3 nucleotides are TGTGCCAGCAGTTCGGGGGGCTCGAGCACTGAAGCTTTCTTT.

The rearrangement uses TRBV5-1 and TRBJ2-5; D possibly uses TRBD1 or TRBD2 (6 bases each). The germline V and J ends were trimmed by 4 bases and 3 bases, with 16 bases remaining between them. CDR3 length: 15 residues. Germline values: CDR1 SGHRS, CDR2 YFSETQ. The CDR3 loop is CASSPGLRGKETQYF. CDR3 in DNA: TGCGCCAGCAGCCCTGGACTAAGGGGGAAAGAGACCCAGTACTTC.

The chain couples TRBV20-1 to TRBJ2-3; perhaps TRBD2 as D (6 bases). Deletions cut 5 bases from V and 1 base from J, with 13 bases between. This CDR3 has 14 residues. Germline-derived CDR1 and CDR2 are DFQATT and SNEGSKA (reference sequence). The CDR3 region is CSAETKRGTDTQYF. The CDR3 region has the DNA TGCAGTGCTGAGACGAAGCGGGGCACAGATACGCAGTATTTT.

The rearrangement joins TRBV3-1 to TRBJ1-1; 9 positions agree with TRBD1. The junction had 3 bases not matched to a gene; V was cut back by 0 bases and J by 10 bases. Per germline, CDR1 LGHDT and CDR2 YNNKEL (reference sequence). The CDR3 spans 13 residues. CDR3 loop: CASSQDTGGRAFF. The CDR3 nucleotides read TGTGCCAGCAGCCAAGATACAGGGGGCCGAGCTTTCTTT.

This clonotype was observed at least ten times. CDR3 in amino acids: CASSLPGREETQYF. In DNA form, the CDR3 reads TGTGCCAGCAGCTTGCCCGGGCGCGAAGAGACCCAGTACTTC. The chain uses TRBV5-4 and TRBJ2-5; D is unclear. Trimming took 1 base from V and 3 from J, leaving 10 bases between them. The CDR3 is made up of 14 amino acids. The V gene's germline CDR1 is SGHNT and CDR2 YYREEE (reference sequence). Complete variable domain (other parts from reference TRBV5-4 and TRBJ2-5): ETGVTQSPTHLIKTRGQQVTLRCSSQSGHNTVSWYQQALGQGPQFIFQYYREEENGRGNFPPRFSGLQFPNYSSELNVNALELDDSALYLCASSLPGREETQYFGPGTRLLVL.

This clonotype turned up a few times. The gene calls are TRBV6-5 and TRBJ1-4; possibly TRBD1 for D (5 bases). Germline V gene lookup returns CDR1 MNHEY and CDR2 SVGAGI. Trimming removed 6 bases at V and 6 bases at J, with 14 bases between. The CDR3 covers 14 residues. The CDR3, as DNA: TGTGCCAGCAGCCTGGGACGGTATTATGAAAAACTGTTTTTT. It codes for CASSLGRYYEKLFF.

This clonotype was picked up a small number of times. This rearrangement joins TRBV28 to TRBJ1-2, with D perhaps matching TRBD1 (6 bases). This CDR3 comprises 13 residues. The ends were cut back, 11 bases at V and 6 bases at J, with 19 bases in the middle. Germline CDR1 and CDR2: MDHEN and SYDVKM. Here the CDR3 DNA reads TGTGCCTCCTCACTGGGGTGGGGGCATGGCTACACCTTC. Its protein product is CASSLGWGHGYTF.